The rows below give T cell receptor beta chains drawn from one sample of a study of T cell responses to AZD1222 COVID-19 vaccine. TCRdb's table, derived via immunoSEQ multiplex PCR, lists solely in-frame clones and lacks some. The data hold over 95,000 clones, with approximately 90% observed a single time. Sequenced material: peripheral blood, taken 28 days after the second AZD1222 dose. The receptor source for this set is an adult who received the AZD1222 COVID-19 vaccine. CDR3s include the opening cysteine and the closing phenylalanine or tryptophan. D genes are given only for firm matches. For some rows the clone size is stated as once, few or many, or as a class when expanded; others skip it.

D	size	J	V	CDR3	DNA
.	.	TRBJ2-1	TRBV20-1	CSASPGWVDEQFF	TGCAGTGCTAGTCCGGGTTGGGTAGATGAGCAGTTCTTC
.	.	TRBJ2-7	TRBV7-2	CASSLDPGSPRQQYF	TGTGCCAGCAGCTTAGATCCGGGTTCCCCCCGTCAGCAGTACTTC
TRBD1	.	TRBJ2-2	TRBV4-1	CASSHPQGAGTGELFF	TGCGCCAGCAGCCATCCACAGGGGGCGGGGACCGGGGAGCTGTTTTTT
.	.	TRBJ1-1	TRBV28	CASTLWQGPMNTEAFF	TGTGCCAGCACCCTGTGGCAGGGACCGATGAACACTGAAGCTTTCTTT
.	.	TRBJ1-5	TRBV2	CASSEGRARQQPQHF	TGTGCCAGCAGTGAAGGGAGGGCTCGGCAACAGCCCCAGCATTTT
TRBD1	.	TRBJ1-4	TRBV28	CASKGGAGEKLFF	TGTGCCAGCAAAGGGGGCGCGGGAGAAAAACTGTTTTTT
.	few	TRBJ1-5	TRBV5-1	CASSLAGLNNQPQHF	TGCGCCAGCAGCTTGGCCGGGCTGAACAATCAGCCCCAGCATTTT
.	.	TRBJ1-5	TRBV28	CASSLHPRQPQHF	TGTGCCAGCAGTTTACATCCCCGACAGCCCCAGCATTTT
TRBD1	.	TRBJ2-2	TRBV5-1	CASSLDRGVAGELFF	TGCGCCAGCAGCTTAGACAGGGGGGTCGCCGGGGAGCTGTTTTTT
TRBD1	.	TRBJ2-7	TRBV3-1/TRBV3-2	CASSQGTVLPYEQYF	TGTGCCAGCAGCCAGGGGACAGTACTCCCCTACGAGCAGTACTTC
.	.	TRBJ2-2	TRBV13	CASSLRGAYTGELFF	TGTGCCAGCAGCTTAAGGGGAGCGTACACCGGGGAGCTGTTTTTT
.	once	TRBJ2-2	TRBV4-1	CASSQDRASAGELFF	TGCGCCAGCAGCCAAGATCGGGCTAGTGCCGGGGAGCTGTTTTTT
.	.	TRBJ2-1	TRBV3-1/TRBV3-2	CASSQDMTSLYNEQFF	TGTGCCAGCAGCCAAGATATGACCTCCCTTTACAATGAGCAGTTCTTC
TRBD1	.	TRBJ2-1	TRBV7-8	CASSSTRDRRRNEQFF	TGTGCCAGCAGCTCGACCCGGGACAGGAGGCGCAATGAGCAGTTCTTC
.	.	TRBJ2-2	TRBV30	CAWSVLEAGELFF	TGTGCCTGGAGTGTACTGGAGGCCGGGGAGCTGTTTTTT
.	.	TRBJ1-3	TRBV2	CASSDGAGNTIYF	TGTGCCAGCAGTGATGGGGCTGGAAACACCATATATTTT
TRBD1	.	TRBJ1-5	TRBV27	CASSEGGDQPQHF	TGTGCCAGCAGTGAAGGGGGCGATCAGCCCCAGCATTTT
.	.	TRBJ2-3	TRBV5-4	CASSLASGAGTDTQYF	TGTGCCAGCAGCTTGGCTTCGGGAGCAGGCACAGATACGCAGTATTTT
.	once	TRBJ2-3	TRBV7-2	CASSFWGADTQYF	TGTGCCAGCAGCTTCTGGGGGGCAGATACGCAGTATTTT
.	.	TRBJ1-1	TRBV7-9	CASSPVRLSEAFF	TGTGCCAGCAGCCCCGTGAGGTTGTCTGAAGCTTTCTTT
TRBD2	once	TRBJ2-1	TRBV19	CASSPGGRYNEQFF	TGTGCCAGTAGCCCGGGAGGGAGGTACAATGAGCAGTTCTTC
TRBD2	.	TRBJ2-5	TRBV7-2	CASSLPSGSTQYF	TGTGCCAGCAGCTTGCCTAGCGGGAGTACCCAGTACTTC
TRBD2	.	TRBJ2-1	TRBV3-1/TRBV3-2	CASSGETSGSSSYNEQFF	TGTGCCAGCAGCGGCGAGACTAGCGGGAGTTCCTCCTACAATGAGCAGTTCTTC
.	.	TRBJ2-3	TRBV5-1	CASRRGSSTDTQYF	TGCGCCAGCAGGCGGGGATCGAGCACAGATACGCAGTATTTT
TRBD1	.	TRBJ1-4	TRBV5-6	CASSLGTGVEKLFF	TGTGCCAGCAGCTTGGGGACAGGGGTTGAAAAACTGTTTTTT
.	.	TRBJ1-3	TRBV7-2	CASSPTVENSGNTIYF	TGTGCCAGCAGCCCGACAGTGGAAAACTCTGGAAACACCATATATTTT
.	.	TRBJ1-2	TRBV24-1	CATSDPGRGGPGGYTF	TGTGCCACCAGTGATCCCGGGAGGGGAGGCCCCGGTGGCTACACCTTC
TRBD1	.	TRBJ1-3	TRBV6-5	CASTVVQGVGTIYF	TGTGCCAGCACGGTTGTACAGGGGGTAGGCACCATATATTTT
.	.	TRBJ2-3	TRBV9	CASSVGGWEETDTQYF	TGTGCCAGCAGCGTAGGCGGGTGGGAGGAGACAGATACGCAGTATTTT
.	.	TRBJ2-1	TRBV19	CASSIGVNEQFF	TGTGCCAGTAGTATAGGGGTAAATGAGCAGTTCTTC
.	.	TRBJ1-2	TRBV6-2/TRBV6-3	CASSYSGRVNYGYTF	TGTGCCAGCAGTTACTCCGGCAGGGTCAACTATGGCTACACCTTC
.	.	TRBJ2-7	TRBV11-2	CASSLARVTYEQYF	TGTGCCAGCAGCTTAGCTAGGGTGACCTACGAGCAGTACTTC
.	.	TRBJ1-5	TRBV6-2/TRBV6-3	CASSYSSGFNQPQHF	TGTGCCAGCAGCTATTCGTCGGGCTTTAATCAGCCCCAGCATTTT
.	.	TRBJ1-1	TRBV2	CASSRYLNTEAFF	TGTGCCAGCAGTAGGTATCTGAACACTGAAGCTTTCTTT
.	.	TRBJ1-6	TRBV11-2	CASSLQAGRASPLHF	TGTGCCAGCAGCTTACAGGCAGGCAGGGCCTCACCCCTCCACTTT
TRBD1	.	TRBJ2-7	TRBV10-3	CAISDHTSRTGKGEQYF	TGTGCCATCAGTGATCACACTTCGAGGACAGGGAAAGGCGAGCAGTACTTC
TRBD2	.	TRBJ2-3	TRBV28	CASSSHGLAGAVGTDTQYF	TGTGCCAGCAGTTCCCACGGGCTAGCGGGAGCGGTCGGCACAGATACGCAGTATTTT
.	.	TRBJ1-1	TRBV28	CASSADSFFMNTEAFF	TGTGCCAGCAGTGCAGACTCCTTCTTTATGAACACTGAAGCTTTCTTT
.	.	TRBJ1-2	TRBV5-5	CASSLTGTNYGYTF	TGTGCCAGCAGCTTAACCGGGACTAACTATGGCTACACCTTC
.	.	TRBJ1-5	TRBV6-2/TRBV6-3	CASSYSIDQPQHF	TGTGCCAGCAGTTACTCGATCGATCAGCCCCAGCATTTT
TRBD1	.	TRBJ2-7	TRBV5-3	CARSIGTDLYEQYF	TGTGCCAGAAGCATCGGGACAGATTTATACGAGCAGTACTTC